What follows are 9 T cell receptor beta chains derived from one specimen sequenced in a study of blood T cell repertoires in COVID-19. Repertoires were generated with immunoSEQ multiplex PCR, while TCRdb's copy carries only in-frame clones and drops some. The data contain about 140,000 clones, 65% to 90% of them singletons. Sequenced: peripheral blood. The receptors were sampled from a man aged 45-60 years with acute or convalescent COVID-19.

Concerning this clone itself: The junction departs from germline at one end; a sequencing error may be responsible. This rearrangement joins TRBV7-7 to TRBJ2-1; maybe TRBD2 (6 bases). Germline values: CDR1 SSHAT, CDR2 FNYEAQ (reference sequence). The CDR3 runs 15 residues. CDR3 sequence: CASSLVRGAYNEQFF. The CDR3 DNA reads as TGTGCTAGCAGCTTAGTGCGGGGAGCCTACAATGAGCAGTTCTTC.

The chain links TRBV11-2 to TRBJ2-7; D is perhaps TRBD2 (5 bases). There are 15 residues in the CDR3. Per germline, CDR1 SGHAT and CDR2 FQNNGV. V shed 0 bases and J shed 6 bases, with 15 bases lying between them. CDR3 protein: CASSLESSRLFEQYF. The CDR3, as DNA: TGTGCCAGCAGCTTAGAATCTAGCAGACTGTTCGAGCAGTACTTC. The whole variable domain, remainder taken from reference TRBV11-2 and TRBJ2-7, is EAGVAQSPRYKIIEKRQSVAFWCNPISGHATLYWYQQILGQGPKLLIQFQNNGVVDDSQLPKDRFSAERLKGVDSTLKIQPAKLEDSAVYLCASSLESSRLFEQYFGPGTRLTVT.

The gene calls are TRBV10-3 and TRBJ1-1; TRBD1 matches at 7 bases. CDR3 length: 15 amino acids. V was pared by 2 bases and J by 2 bases, with 5 bases of the junction left unmatched. Germline CDR1 ENHRY, CDR2 SYGVKD. The CDR3: CAISERGGVNTEAFF. The CDR3, as DNA: TGTGCCATCAGTGAGAGAGGGGGCGTCAACACTGAAGCTTTCTTT.

The chain employs TRBV15 and TRBJ2-2, with D uncertain. V gave up 6 bases and J gave up 0 bases, with 14 bases separating them. The CDR3 consists of 16 residues. Germline-derived CDR1 and CDR2 are LNHNV and YYDKDF (reference sequence). CDR3 loop: CATSKWLVANTGELFF. The DNA for the CDR3 is TGTGCCACCAGTAAGTGGCTAGTCGCGAACACCGGGGAGCTGTTTTTT.

As DNA, the CDR3 is TGTGCCAGCAGCTCTACGACAGGAACCTATGGCTACACCTTC. It encodes CASSSTTGTYGYTF. The chain joins TRBV7-8 to TRBJ1-2; D may be TRBD1 (6 bases). The CDR3 has 14 amino acids. V was pared by 4 bases and J by 4 bases, with 13 bases between. CDR1 SGHVS and CDR2 FQNEAQ come from the germline V gene. The full variable domain, rest sourced from reference TRBV7-8 and TRBJ1-2, is GAGVSQSPRYKVAKRGQDVALRCDPISGHVSLFWYQQALGQGPEFLTYFQNEAQLDKSGLPSDRFFAERPEGSVSTLKIQRTQQEDSAVYLCASSSTTGTYGYTFGSGTRLTVV.

The chain joins TRBV28 to TRBJ2-6, with D tentatively TRBD1 (6 bases). V dropped 4 bases and J dropped 4 bases, with 14 bases sitting between them. CDR3 size: 16 residues. Germline V lookup: CDR1 MDHEN, CDR2 SYDVKM. The CDR3 nucleotides read TGTGCCAGCAGTTGGGGGCTGCGGTCCGGGGCCAACGTCCTGACTTTC. Amino acid sequence: CASSWGLRSGANVLTF.

The genes are TRBV30 and TRBJ1-6, with TRBD1 identical over 7 bases. V shed 2 bases and J 10 bases; nucleotides not matched to a gene: 8. The CDR3 has 14 residues. Germline CDR1 is GTSNPN and CDR2 is SVGIG (reference sequence). CDR3 residues: CAWSQGGARSPLHF. CDR3 DNA: TGTGCCTGGAGTCAAGGGGGCGCGAGGTCACCCCTCCACTTT.

This chain joins TRBV6-5 and TRBJ2-1; a possible D gene is TRBD2 (5 bases). The CDR3 contains 14 residues. Germline loops: CDR1 MNHEY, CDR2 SVGAGI. Trimming took 2 bases from V and 1 from J, leaving 6 bases between them. CDR3 in DNA: TGTGCCAGCAGTTACGGGGAGTCCTACAATGAGCAGTTCTTC. Its translation is CASSYGESYNEQFF.

The chain couples TRBV25-1 to TRBJ1-4; 9 bases agree with TRBD1. Germline V gene lookup returns CDR1 MGHDK and CDR2 SYGVNS. This CDR3 comprises 13 residues. The ends lost 4 bases at V and 10 bases at J; junction bases unmatched: 4. Here the CDR3 DNA reads TGTGCCAGCAGTGGACAGGGGGTCGTAAAACTGTTTTTT. Its translation is CASSGQGVVKLFF.